The 15 T cell receptor beta chains given below trace back to one sample, sequenced in a study of blood T cells in healthy people across ages. A sample-barcoded 5' primer and a J-beta primer mix were used in a second PCR of about 6 to 11 cycles. TCRdb used MiXCR to reprocess the 5' RACE reads, holding one entry per CDR3 protein. Of about 1.4 million distinct CDR3 sequences in the sample, roughly 60% were seen once. Sequenced: blood. These receptors all stem from a man in his late teens or twenties in good health.

The V gene is TRBV20-1, the J gene TRBJ2-3; 8 bases agree with TRBD2. Germline V gene sequence: CDR1 DFQATT, CDR2 SNEGSKA (reference sequence). The CDR3 runs 16 residues. Unmatched junction bases numbered 14, after V lost 6 bases and J lost 3 bases. In nucleotides, the CDR3 is TGCAGTGCCAGCCGGGGAGGGGGACTAGGGACAGATACGCAGTATTTT. This sequence encodes CSASRGGGLGTDTQYF.

There are a few counts of this clonotype. V and J are TRBV5-1 and TRBJ2-5, with 10 positions matching TRBD2. The DNA end lines up better with TRBJ2-7; the J call may be wrong. The CDR3 spans 13 residues. CDR1 is SGHRS and CDR2 is YFSETQ in the germline V gene. The CDR3 sequence: CASSLAGEGEQYF. CDR3 coding DNA: TGCGCCAGCAGTCTAGCGGGAGAGGGCGAGCAGTACTTC.

This chain joins TRBV20-1 and TRBJ1-4, with D perhaps matching TRBD1 (6 bases). CDR3 size: 14 residues. V shed 6 bases and J shed 5 bases, with 16 bases lying between them. In germline, CDR1 is DFQATT, CDR2 SNEGSKA (reference sequence). CDR3 protein: CSAPRQDANEKLFF. DNA of the CDR3: TGCAGTGCCCCTCGACAGGACGCGAATGAAAAACTGTTTTTT.

Concerning this clonotype itself: The germline gene is not matched at one end of the junction; a read error may be the cause. The chain joins TRBV11-2 to TRBJ1-1; 7 bases fit TRBD1. This CDR3 has 19 residues. Germline CDR1 is SGHAT and CDR2 is FQNNGV. The CDR3: CASSTRRQGEITRNTEAFF. The CDR3, as DNA: TGTGCCAGCAGCACACGACGACAGGGCGAGATTACGCGGAACACGGAAGCTTTCTTT.

The genes are TRBV6-6 and TRBJ2-1; no firm D call. V shed 7 bases and J shed 0 bases, with 10 bases lying between them. CDR3 length equals 14 residues. Germline CDR1 MNHNY, CDR2 SVGAGI (reference sequence). CDR3: CASTVRHSYNEQFF. CDR3 in DNA: TGTGCCAGCACGGTACGGCACTCCTACAATGAGCAGTTCTTC.

The chain employs TRBV2 and TRBJ2-7; 12 bases fit TRBD2. The length of the CDR3 is 14 residues. CDR1 is SNHLY, CDR2 FYNNEI, per germline. V lost 7 bases and J lost 5; bases outside the gene matches: 6. The CDR3 nucleotides read TGTGCCAGCACAACTAGCGGGAGGATCCACGAGCAGTACTTC. Its protein product is CASTTSGRIHEQYF.

The chain has TRBV15 and TRBJ2-1; D may correspond to TRBD1 or TRBD2 (5 bases each). CDR1 and CDR2 (germline): LNHNV, YYDKDF (reference sequence). CDR3 size: 13 residues. The V end lost 8 bases, the J end lost 4 bases, and 12 bases lay between the germline ends. The CDR3: CATRGRGYNEQFF. Written as DNA, the CDR3 is TGTGCCACCCGGGGTAGGGGATACAATGAGCAGTTCTTC.

The rearrangement uses TRBV10-2 and TRBJ2-7; D remains ambiguous. The CDR3 consists of 12 residues. Germline V gene sequence: CDR1 WSHSY, CDR2 SAAADI. Trimming pared 7 bases from V and 2 bases from J, leaving 9 bases between. The CDR3 spells CASTVGTYEQYF. DNA for the CDR3: TGCGCCAGCACGGTAGGGACCTACGAGCAGTACTTC.

The chain links TRBV4-1 to TRBJ2-3; tentative D call: TRBD2 (6 bases). Trimming cost V 0 bases and J 0 bases, with 16 bases left between them. The CDR3 contains 18 residues. Germline V lookup: CDR1 MGHRA, CDR2 YSYEKL. The CDR3 loop reads CASSQDWAGLASTDTQYF. The CDR3 DNA sequence: TGCGCCAGCAGCCAAGACTGGGCGGGACTGGCTAGCACAGATACGCAGTATTTT.

Only a few counts were recorded for this clonotype. CDR3 region: CSVDYSNQPQHF. DNA of the CDR3: TGCAGCGTTGATTATAGCAATCAGCCCCAGCATTTT. V gene TRBV29-1 combines with J gene TRBJ1-5; no firm D call. Trimming shortened V by 3 bases and J by 0 bases, and 3 bases separated the two germline ends. Germline assignment: CDR1 SQVTM and CDR2 ANQGSEA. The CDR3 is 12 residues long.

The rearrangement links TRBV12-3 or TRBV12-4 to TRBJ2-5; 7 nucleotides match TRBD1. This CDR3 is 15 amino acids long. The junction had 4 bases not matched to a gene; V was cut back by 0 bases and J by 3 bases. For the CDR3, the DNA is TGTGCCAGCAGTTTAGCGGGACAGCTAAAAGAGACCCAGTACTTC. It is translated as CASSLAGQLKETQYF.

The V and J genes are TRBV12-3 or TRBV12-4 and TRBJ1-1, with no clear D. CDR3 length equals 10 residues. V gave up 8 bases and J gave up 6 bases, with 7 bases separating them. The CDR3 bases are TGTGCCAGCGCAGGTCCTGAAGCTTTCTTT. Translation gives CASAGPEAFF.

This clonotype has just one count. The V gene is TRBV20-1, the J gene TRBJ2-1; 10 positions match TRBD2. J lost 6 bases, V lost 2 bases, and 7 bases had no gene match. The CDR3 loop spans 15 amino acids. Germline-derived CDR1 and CDR2 are DFQATT and SNEGSKA (reference sequence). CDR3 coding DNA: TGCAGTGCTAGACAAGCGGGAGGGCCGGGCAATGAGCAGTTCTTC. Residues: CSARQAGGPGNEQFF.

This clonotype turned up a few times. V usage is TRBV29-1 and J usage is TRBJ1-2; D unclear. V lost 2 bases and J lost 8, with 9 bases in between. The germline V gene has CDR1 SQVTM and CDR2 ANQGSEA. This CDR3 has 11 residues. The DNA for the CDR3 is TGCAGCGTTGAATTGGAGGAGGGCTACACCTTC. Amino acids: CSVELEEGYTF.

The genes are TRBV7-9 and TRBJ2-1, with TRBD2 matching over 11 bases. Losses at the gene ends were 6 bases for V and 5 bases for J; bases not matched to a gene: 6. CDR1 SEHNR and CDR2 FQNEAQ come from the germline V gene (reference sequence). The CDR3 contains 15 residues. The CDR3 sequence is CASRPTSGSNNEQFF. In DNA form, the CDR3 reads TGTGCCAGCAGACCCACTAGCGGGAGCAACAATGAGCAGTTCTTC.